Below, one T cell receptor (beta chain) is given with its context. V trimming: 5 bases; J trimming: 7 bases; junction bases outside the gene matches: 7. The CDR3 is 16 amino acids. Looked up from germline, CDR1 is SGHVS and CDR2 is FQNEAQ. One entry per CDR3 protein, called by TCRdb with MiXCR from the RT-PCR reads. The sample consists of roughly 230,000 distinct CDR3 sequences, over 12% of them appearing once. This record belongs to a study of patients and donors after allogeneic stem cell transplantation. V usage is TRBV7-8 and J usage is TRBJ2-2; 13 bases match TRBD2. Source material: blood, either unsorted or a sorted T cell fraction (not recorded which). The sequence came from a human donor who was either an allogeneic HSCT recipient or a stem cell or donor lymphocyte infusion donor (not recorded which). It is not recorded whose cells these are; they may come from a transplant donor. The CDR3 DNA follows: TGTGCCAGCAGCCCCGCCGGGACTAGCGGGGACGGGGAGCTGTTTTTT. This gives the protein CASSPAGTSGDGELFF.